A single sample gave rise to the 11 T cell receptor beta chains below, sequenced in a study of T cells after yellow fever vaccination. TCRdb used MiXCR to reprocess the 5' RACE reads, holding one entry per CDR3 protein. This sample has 100,000 to 150,000 distinct CDR3 sequences, with about 8.4% found just once. The sample consisted of CD8+ T cells sorted from PBMCs, taken on the day of the yellow fever booster vaccination. All receptors come from a man between 18 and 29 years old who received the YFV17D yellow fever vaccine.

This clonotype was detected only a few times. The V call is TRBV7-3, the J call TRBJ2-2; no clear D gene. The ends were cut back, 6 bases at V and 4 bases at J, with 6 bases in the middle. The CDR3 is made up of 12 amino acids. CDR1 and CDR2 (germline): SGHTA, FQGTGA. The CDR3 DNA reads as TGTGCCAGCAGGGCGAGCACCGGGGAGCTGTTTTTT. Its protein product is CASRASTGELFF.

The rearrangement joins TRBV19 to TRBJ2-1; 8 bases are shared with TRBD2. The J segment lost 9 bases and the V segment lost 7 bases, leaving 11 bases of the junction unmatched. The germline V gene encodes CDR1 LNHDA and CDR2 SQIVND (reference sequence). The CDR3 sequence is 14 residues long. The CDR3, as DNA: TGTGCCAGTACTCTTACGGGGGGGCCAAGTGAGCAGTTCTTC. It encodes CASTLTGGPSEQFF.

The V and J genes are TRBV25-1 and TRBJ2-2, with 12 bases matching TRBD2. Per the germline V gene, CDR1 is MGHDK and CDR2 is SYGVNS. This CDR3 is built from 16 residues. J gave up 8 bases and V 6 bases, and 10 bases lay outside the gene matches. The CDR3 region has the DNA TGTGCCAGCAGCGATGGACTAGCGGGGAATTATGGGGAGCTGTTTTTT. Protein sequence: CASSDGLAGNYGELFF.

This chain joins TRBV7-2 and TRBJ2-3, with 13 bases fitting TRBD2. Germline loops: CDR1 SGHTA, CDR2 FQGNSA. The CDR3 is 21 amino acids. The J segment lost 3 bases and the V segment lost 5 bases, leaving 20 bases of the junction unmatched. For the CDR3, the DNA is TGTGCCAGCAGCCCCAAAGCTTTCGCTTATACTAGCGGGGGGGATACAGATACGCAGTATTTT. Its protein is CASSPKAFAYTSGGDTDTQYF.

The V call is TRBV29-1, the J call TRBJ1-4; D gene uncertain. Trimming left V 2 bases short and J 5 bases short, with 12 bases between. In germline, CDR1 is SQVTM, CDR2 ANQGSEA. The CDR3 sequence is 14 residues long. The CDR3 sequence is CSVEIAGYNEKLFF. The CDR3 nucleotides are TGCAGCGTTGAAATTGCAGGCTACAATGAAAAACTGTTTTTT.

J is TRBJ1-2 and V is TRBV4-3, with 8 nucleotides matching TRBD1. Germline assignment: CDR1 LGHNA and CDR2 YSLEER. Losses at the gene ends were 4 bases for V and 6 bases for J; bases not matched to a gene: 7. The CDR3 has 14 amino acids. The CDR3 coding sequence is TGCGCCAGCAGCCCTATCGGACAGGGCAATGGCTACACCTTC. Its protein product is CASSPIGQGNGYTF.

The table lists this clonotype with a few counts. V and J are TRBV6-2 or TRBV6-3 and TRBJ2-7; D not certain. Trimming pared 8 bases from V and 0 bases from J, leaving 8 bases between. The CDR3 length is 12 residues. CDR1 is MNHEY and CDR2 is SVGEGT in the germline V gene. The CDR3 DNA reads TGTGCCAGCGGGTTAACCTCCTACGAGCAGTACGTC. Protein sequence: CASGLTSYEQYV.

There are a few counts of this clonotype. The chain uses TRBV19 and TRBJ1-2, with unresolved D. Germline CDR1 reads LNHDA; CDR2 reads SQIVND (reference sequence). The CDR3 loop spans 13 amino acids. Trimming left V 3 bases short and J 2 bases short, with 7 bases between. CDR3: CASSIPENYGYTF. The CDR3, as DNA: TGTGCCAGTAGTATCCCCGAGAACTATGGCTACACCTTC.

The genes are TRBV20-1 and TRBJ2-1; D uncertain. The CDR3 consists of 15 residues. CDR1 and CDR2 from the germline V gene are DFQATT and SNEGSKA (reference sequence). The V and J ends lost 0 bases and 1 base respectively, with 10 bases between them. Written as DNA, the CDR3 is TGCAGTGCTAGAGAGAGTAGGGCGTCCTACAATGAGCAGTTCTTC. Translating it yields CSARESRASYNEQFF.

There are a few counts of this clonotype. The chain combines TRBV12-3 or TRBV12-4 with TRBJ2-2; D remains ambiguous. The CDR3 contains 15 residues. The V end was cut by 3 bases, the J end by 0 bases, with 8 bases between. Here the CDR3 reads CASSFTDANTGELFF. In DNA form, the CDR3 reads TGTGCCAGCAGTTTTACAGATGCGAACACCGGGGAGCTGTTTTTT.

This clonotype has more than one count but fewer than ten. The rearrangement links TRBV5-5 to TRBJ1-2; D call uncertain. V lost 1 base and J lost 4, with 14 bases in between. This CDR3 has 15 residues. Germline loops: CDR1 SGHKS, CDR2 YYEKEE (reference sequence). The CDR3, as DNA: TGTGCCAGCAGCTTGTGGTCAACGGGTTTCTATGGCTACACCTTC. This codes for CASSLWSTGFYGYTF.